This entry lists 5 T cell receptor beta chains sequenced from one sample in a study of T cells expressing NK-cell markers. TCRdb reprocessed the 5' RACE reads, with one entry per CDR3 protein and no DNA. The data show around 550,000 distinct CDR3 sequences, and the top ten clones hold around 4%. The specimen was blood T cells: a sorted CD56 or NKG2C T cell subset, CD4+ or CD8+ T cells, or bulk PBMC T cells (not recorded which). The receptors stem from a young man in good health.

This sequence joins TRBV29-1 and TRBJ1-1. The germline CDR1 and CDR2 sequences are SQVTM and ANQGSEA. CDR3 length: 13 amino acids. The CDR3 protein is CSVVRPVDTEAFF. The full variable domain, its missing parts supplied by reference TRBV29-1 and TRBJ1-1, is SAVISQKPSRDICQRGTSLTIQCQVDSQVTMMFWYRQQPGQSLTLIATANQGSEATYESGFVIDKFPISRPNLTFSTLTVSNMSPEDSSIYLCSVVRPVDTEAFFGQGTRLTVV.

V gene TRBV7-2 combines with J gene TRBJ2-2; TCRdb names TRBD2, which stays unverified in the absence of DNA. There are 16 residues in the CDR3. Germline lookup yields CDR1 SGHTA and CDR2 FQGNSA. The CDR3 sequence: CASGPRTNLITGELFF.

The rearrangement uses TRBV7-8 and TRBJ1-4. CDR1 SGHVS and CDR2 FQNEAQ come from the germline V gene. CDR3 size: 13 residues. The CDR3 loop is CASSRRWGEKLFF. Combining the CDR3 with reference TRBV7-8 and TRBJ1-4 gives the whole variable domain GAGVSQSPRYKVAKRGQDVALRCDPISGHVSLFWYQQALGQGPEFLTYFQNEAQLDKSGLPSDRFFAERPEGSVSTLKIQRTQQEDSAVYLCASSRRWGEKLFFGSGTQLSVL.

The V call is TRBV11-2, the J call TRBJ2-3; the D call of TRBD2 rests on TCRdb alone, since no DNA is present to check it. The V gene's germline CDR1 is SGHAT and CDR2 FQNNGV. The CDR3 has 16 residues. CDR3 region: CASSLGVREGQDTQYF.

The chain recombines TRBV5-1 with TRBJ2-3; the D call from TCRdb, TRBD1, cannot be confirmed without DNA. The CDR3 runs to 16 residues. Germline V gene sequence: CDR1 SGHRS, CDR2 YFSETQ. The chain's CDR3 is CASSPPGPKGADTQYF.